This TCR beta chain stems from a study of sequential checkpoint blockade in melanoma (dated by TCRdb to between 2019 and 2020). For context, the study as a whole: Using 1:1 randomization, the trial assigned patients either to first-line nivolumab followed by ipilimumab (arm A) or to ipilimumab followed by nivolumab (arm B). Maintenance nivolumab was given following each of the two trial sequences. Overall study outcomes, separate from this receptor: The model for predicting response that combines TCR metrics with mutation burden needs to be validated in larger, independent patient cohorts.

V loses 4 bases at its end and J loses 3 bases; junction bases beyond the gene matches: 2. The CDR1 and CDR2 encoded by the germline V gene (reference sequence) are MNHNY and SVGAGI. Its CDR3 holds 14 amino acids, cysteine through phenylalanine. Left in the record is the CDR3 DNA by itself, 42 bases read in frame from the first base. The immunoSEQ Assay was used to immunosequence TCRbeta CDR3 regions from genomic DNA. Prior to high-throughput sequencing, genomic DNA was amplified by bias-controlled multiplex PCR. Per the original workflow: To quantify the absolute abundance of each unique TCRbeta CDR3 region, the sequences were collapsed and filtered. Clonality, defined as 1 minus Pielou's evenness, was calculated using only productive rearrangements. A previously published method was used to identify clones whose frequencies were significantly greater in on-treatment samples than in baseline samples. The immuneACCESS repertoire file appears here via TCRdb, limited to in-frame rearrangements. These files lack a portion of the clones; in checked studies, under half of the deficit traces to unresolved V genes, and the cause of the others is not known. V, J and clone size are those of that table, while D and trimming were read from the DNA. For this sample there are more than 4,000 clones; more than 75% appear just once. Roughly 61% of the sample is in the top ten clones.

Concerning this clone: Which antigen it targets is not known. No qualities accompany the bases; no much larger clone lies one base away.

Per the publication, the treatment or condition label means: randomized to nivolumab then ipilimumab (arm A) or the reverse (arm B). No trial patient had received prior DNA-damaging chemotherapy. A FACS Aria II flow cytometer was used to sort live CD3+CD8+ cells that were negative for CD19 and CD56 from thawed PBMCs. CheckMate 064, a randomized, open-label phase II trial of sequential checkpoint blockade, was the source of the samples, all of which came from patients with melanoma. Leukapheresis was used to collect peripheral blood mononuclear cells, which were then purified with Ficoll-Paque and frozen in human serum with roughly 10% DMSO. Purity of sorted blood CD3+CD8+ cells was verified at >95% immediately after sorting, followed by DNA extraction.

Specimen: CD8+ T cells sorted from blood (inferred from file names), collected from a patient given nivolumab and ipilimumab in sequence. The TCR originated in a human donor with melanoma. The sequence links TRBV6-6 to TRBJ1-1; the central 10 bases match TRBD1. CDR3 loop: CASSSGTGDTEAFF. The sequenced DNA: TGTGCCAGCAGTTCCGGGACAGGGGACACTGAAGCTTTCTTT.